This entry describes one T cell receptor (beta chain). This clonotype was observed a few times. There is no known antigen for this receptor. No qualities accompany the bases; no much larger clone lies one base away. This record comes from a study of T cells in Graves' hyperthyroidism and ophthalmopathy (dated by TCRdb to about 2019). Turning to the overall study: Peripheral blood was sampled at the time of initial diagnosis, prior to any treatment. After blood sampling, hyperthyroidism patients were treated with methimazole at a starting dose of 30 mg daily, and ophthalmopathy patients were treated with high-dose intravenous methylprednisolone. According to the paper, TCR Vbeta CDR3 sequencing was carried out on roughly 130 peripheral blood samples, which came from 40 to 45 ophthalmopathy, about 75 hyperthyroidism and roughly 17 progressor patients. For training and testing, the 100 or so patients in the discovery cohort were randomly divided in a 7:3 ratio. In several Graves' hyperthyroidism patients, the study also compared T-cell repertoires from thyroid tissue with T-cell repertoires from blood. To identify TCR V-J signatures that set the groups apart, the researchers used a discovery cohort of about a hundred patients, made up of approximately 43 with Graves' ophthalmopathy and some 55 with stable Graves' hyperthyroidism. Prospective prediction of ophthalmopathy was tested in an independent validation cohort consisting of 18 hyperthyroidism patients and some 17 patients who later progressed to ophthalmopathy.

Overall study results and their limits: In validation, progression to ophthalmopathy was predicted by the model with nearly 71% sensitivity and just over 72% specificity, a median of about 6.4 months before onset. Most expanded thyroid clonotypes (frequency above 0.001) were also detected in blood, a finding suggesting that blood repertoires may reflect thyroid immune responses. A model built on a 13 V-J signature distinguished ophthalmopathy from stable hyperthyroidism, reaching 87.88% sensitivity and 81.08% specificity in cross-validation and 80%/75% in testing. No statistical method was used to fix the sample size in advance, and group allocation was not hidden from the investigators.

Ophthalmopathy patients had moderately to severely active disease, Clinical Activity Score of at least 3, NOSPECS grade of at least 4, and duration under 3 months. Patients with uncontrolled infections, other autoimmune diseases, pregnancy or lactation were excluded. Diagnoses relied on clinical symptoms, serum thyroxine and TRAb, thyroid ultrasound and orbital computed tomography. Ficoll-Paque density gradient centrifugation was used to isolate PBMCs from about 9 ml of fresh peripheral blood. Total RNA was extracted using Trizol reagent, and RNA quality was assessed on an Agilent 2100 Bioanalyzer. The germline V gene supplies CDR1 SGHVS and CDR2 FNYEAQ. Reading from cysteine to phenylalanine, the CDR3 counts 17 amino acids. Only CDR3 DNA is held: 51 bases, read in frame from base 1. At the junction V is shortened by 5 bases and J by 4 bases; bases outside the gene matches: 13. The TCR beta CDR3 regions were amplified from the RNA transcripts. For the first round of RT-PCR on the TCR CDR3, the HTBI primer set was used together with the Qiagen OneStep RT-PCR kit. Libraries were constructed in a second round of multiplex PCR, after which size selection and purification were performed. Paired-end sequencing of the libraries was performed with 100 bp reads on an Illumina HiSeq2000. The paper's processing steps were these. Raw data were processed with SOAPnuke, discarding reads with adapters, uncalled bases, mean Phred below 15, or no exact constant-primer or identifier match. High-quality paired reads were merged using COPE v1.2.5, and each unique nucleotide sequence was defined as a clonotype. Clonotypes were aligned to IMGT TRBV, TRBD and TRBJ reference segments using MiTCR v1.1. The analysis was restricted to V-J combinations with a frequency above 0.0001, which together covered roughly 99% of the repertoires. The TCS score was defined as F50 (clonal expansion) divided by E x V (chaos), with BLOSUM62-based TCRdist calculated between CDR3 peptides within each V-J. Welch's t-statistics and random forest reduced roughly 530 V-J features to under 15, which were used in a naive Bayes classifier (R e1071). In-frame beta chains were kept once TCRdb had trimmed the public reads at Q25 with fastp and called clones with MiXCR. Each entry is one CDR3 protein sequence, shown with its most common DNA and genes. The V and J calls follow TCRdb's processing rather than the paper's. This sample is represented by a few hundred thousand distinct CDR3 sequences; roughly 18% of them were singletons. The ten largest clones take up 17% of the sample.

The source material was blood. The receptor chain draws on TRBV7-6 and TRBJ2-3; 9 bases in between match TRBD2. The source of this sequence is a woman younger than 30 with Graves' ophthalmopathy. CDR3 reads: CASSPSLAGDGADTQYF. The nucleotide sequence reads TGTGCCAGCAGCCCCTCCTTAGCGGGAGATGGCGCAGATACGCAGTATTTT.